Listed below are T cell receptor beta chains from one sample, sequenced in a study of T cell repertoires in cytomegalovirus infection. TCRdb independently ran MiXCR on the reads; one entry per CDR3 protein. The table records about 740,000 distinct CDR3 sequences, approximately 34% of them present only once. The source material was PBMCs. The receptor source for this set is a human donor in good health (CMV status not recorded). Some clones in this sample may be carry-over from other donors' samples. CDR3s include the opening cysteine and the closing phenylalanine or tryptophan. The order of the fields is V gene, D gene, clone size, J gene, CDR3 DNA, CDR3 protein. The D gene is left open where the match is weak. The listing skips clone size in some rows; elsewhere it reads once, few, many or a size class.

v_call: TRBV7-2; d_call: -; clone_size: -; j_call: TRBJ2-5; cdr3_nt: TGTGCCAGCAGCCTCCGAGAGTGGGAGACCCAGTACTTC; cdr3_aa: CASSLREWETQYF
v_call: TRBV19; d_call: -; clone_size: once; j_call: TRBJ1-1; cdr3_nt: TGTGCCAGTAGTATAGCCGGGGTAACTGAAGCTTTGTTT; cdr3_aa: CASSIAGVTEALF
v_call: TRBV6-5; d_call: -; clone_size: -; j_call: TRBJ2-7; cdr3_nt: TGTGCCAGCAGTCGGGGGGACAGATACGAGCAGTACTTC; cdr3_aa: CASSRGDRYEQYF
v_call: TRBV11-2; d_call: TRBD2; clone_size: few; j_call: TRBJ2-5; cdr3_nt: TGTGCCAGCAGCTCCCGACCGGGGGGAGGCGAGACCCAGTACTTC; cdr3_aa: CASSSRPGGGETQYF
v_call: TRBV29-1; d_call: TRBD1; clone_size: -; j_call: TRBJ2-6; cdr3_nt: TGCAGCGTACCGAAGTTGGGACAGGCGTGTGTGGGCTCTGGGGCCAACGTCCTGACTTTC; cdr3_aa: CSVPKLGQACVGSGANVLTF
v_call: TRBV5-6; d_call: -; clone_size: few; j_call: TRBJ1-1; cdr3_nt: TGTGCCAGCAGCTTGGGGGGAGAAAGCGGAGCTTTCTTT; cdr3_aa: CASSLGGESGAFF
v_call: TRBV28; d_call: -; clone_size: -; j_call: TRBJ1-2; cdr3_nt: TGTGCCAGCAGTCCCAGGACAGCGCGGGGCTACACCTTC; cdr3_aa: CASSPRTARGYTF
v_call: TRBV7-9; d_call: TRBD1; clone_size: -; j_call: TRBJ1-2; cdr3_nt: TGTGCCAGCAGCCCCGGACAGGGGGCTATCGATGGCTACACCTTC; cdr3_aa: CASSPGQGAIDGYTF
v_call: TRBV7-2; d_call: -; clone_size: -; j_call: TRBJ2-5; cdr3_nt: TGTGCCAGCAGCGCAGGGAATATCGGAGAGACCCAGTACTTC; cdr3_aa: CASSAGNIGETQYF
v_call: TRBV28; d_call: -; clone_size: -; j_call: TRBJ1-1; cdr3_nt: TGTGCCAGCAGTTTAAACCCCATGGGTTGGACTGAAGCTTTCTTT; cdr3_aa: CASSLNPMGWTEAFF
v_call: TRBV6-1; d_call: TRBD2; clone_size: few; j_call: TRBJ2-3; cdr3_nt: TGTGCCAGCAGTACCTCTGGGACTAGCCCCACAGATACGCAGTATTTT; cdr3_aa: CASSTSGTSPTDTQYF
v_call: TRBV7-2; d_call: -; clone_size: -; j_call: TRBJ1-1; cdr3_nt: TGTGCCAGCAGCTTCAGGGCTGAGGGCTCAGCTTTCTTT; cdr3_aa: CASSFRAEGSAFF
v_call: TRBV7-9; d_call: -; clone_size: -; j_call: TRBJ2-3; cdr3_nt: TGTGCCAGCACCCCATTCACAGATACGCAGTATTTT; cdr3_aa: CASTPFTDTQYF
v_call: TRBV20-1; d_call: -; clone_size: few; j_call: TRBJ2-1; cdr3_nt: TGCAGTGCTAGAGATCTTGAGGGGAAGGCTGGTGAGCAGTTCTTC; cdr3_aa: CSARDLEGKAGEQFF
v_call: TRBV4-2; d_call: TRBD2; clone_size: -; j_call: TRBJ2-3; cdr3_nt: TGTGCCAGCAGCCAAGATTGGAGCGGGAGTATCCTCCCGCAGTATTTT; cdr3_aa: CASSQDWSGSILPQYF
v_call: TRBV20-1; d_call: -; clone_size: few; j_call: TRBJ2-1; cdr3_nt: TGCAGTGCGAGTCAGACAGGAAGGGGTTCCTACAATGAGCAGTTCTTC; cdr3_aa: CSASQTGRGSYNEQFF
v_call: TRBV28; d_call: -; clone_size: few; j_call: TRBJ1-1; cdr3_nt: TGTGCCAGCAGCCCTCCGACAGCTTTATACACTGAAGCTTTCTTT; cdr3_aa: CASSPPTALYTEAFF
v_call: TRBV20-1; d_call: -; clone_size: -; j_call: TRBJ1-1; cdr3_nt: TGCAGTGCTAGAGACCCTTCTGGAATTGACACTGAAGCTTTCTTT; cdr3_aa: CSARDPSGIDTEAFF
v_call: TRBV19; d_call: TRBD1; clone_size: -; j_call: TRBJ1-5; cdr3_nt: TGTGCCAGTAGGGACAGGGGCGGCCATCAGCCCCAGCATTTT; cdr3_aa: CASRDRGGHQPQHF
v_call: TRBV7-8; d_call: -; clone_size: -; j_call: TRBJ2-1; cdr3_nt: TGTGCCAGCAGCTTACACCCGGGTTCTACTAGCTCCTACAATGAGCAGTTCTTC; cdr3_aa: CASSLHPGSTSSYNEQFF
v_call: TRBV20-1; d_call: -; clone_size: -; j_call: TRBJ2-1; cdr3_nt: TGCAGTGCTAGAGGAACAATGGAAAACAAGAAAAATGAGCAGTTCTTC; cdr3_aa: CSARGTMENKKNEQFF
v_call: TRBV7-2; d_call: -; clone_size: many; j_call: TRBJ2-1; cdr3_nt: TGTGCCAGCACCCAGACCCGGAGCTCCTACAATGAGCAGTTCTTC; cdr3_aa: CASTQTRSSYNEQFF
v_call: TRBV19; d_call: TRBD1; clone_size: -; j_call: TRBJ1-5; cdr3_nt: TGTGCCAGTAGTATCCCAGGGGGCAGAGGGCAGCCCCAGCATTTT; cdr3_aa: CASSIPGGRGQPQHF
v_call: TRBV11-2; d_call: -; clone_size: few; j_call: TRBJ1-2; cdr3_nt: TGTGCCAGCAGCCCCACAACGCCGCAGGCAGGGCATGGCTACACCTTC; cdr3_aa: CASSPTTPQAGHGYTF
v_call: TRBV19; d_call: -; clone_size: many; j_call: TRBJ2-6; cdr3_nt: TGTGCCAGTAGTACACAAGGGGTCTCTGGGGCCAACGTCCTGACTTTC; cdr3_aa: CASSTQGVSGANVLTF
v_call: TRBV28; d_call: -; clone_size: -; j_call: TRBJ2-7; cdr3_nt: TGTGCCAGCAGTCTCCCGAGGGGGGCCCGCTACGAGCAGTACTTC; cdr3_aa: CASSLPRGARYEQYF
v_call: TRBV10-3; d_call: -; clone_size: -; j_call: TRBJ2-3; cdr3_nt: TGTGCCATCAGTGAGGGGGCAGCTAGCACAGATACGCAGTATTTT; cdr3_aa: CAISEGAASTDTQYF
v_call: TRBV5-1; d_call: -; clone_size: -; j_call: TRBJ1-4; cdr3_nt: TGCGCCAGCAGCTTGCAGTCCGGGGAAGGTGAAAAACTGTTTTTT; cdr3_aa: CASSLQSGEGEKLFF
v_call: TRBV12-3/TRBV12-4; d_call: TRBD1; clone_size: -; j_call: TRBJ1-2; cdr3_nt: TGTGCCAGCAGTTCTCGACAGGGGCCGTATGGCTACACCTTC; cdr3_aa: CASSSRQGPYGYTF
v_call: TRBV29-1; d_call: TRBD1; clone_size: -; j_call: TRBJ2-7; cdr3_nt: TGCAGCGTTGATTCGGGGACAGGGATTTCCGAGCAGTACTTC; cdr3_aa: CSVDSGTGISEQYF
v_call: TRBV5-1; d_call: -; clone_size: -; j_call: TRBJ2-1; cdr3_nt: TGCGCCAGCATCAAGGGAGAGGGAGTTGGATCGAATGAGCAGTTCTTC; cdr3_aa: CASIKGEGVGSNEQFF
v_call: TRBV7-8; d_call: TRBD2; clone_size: few; j_call: TRBJ2-3; cdr3_nt: TGTGCCAGCAGCTTAGAGGCTAGCGGGGGGGGAGCGGATACGCAGTATTTT; cdr3_aa: CASSLEASGGGADTQYF
v_call: TRBV6-1; d_call: TRBD1; clone_size: -; j_call: TRBJ1-1; cdr3_nt: TGTGCCAGCAGTGGACACCAGGGACAGGGATGGGGCACTGAAGCTTTCTTT; cdr3_aa: CASSGHQGQGWGTEAFF
v_call: TRBV11-2; d_call: -; clone_size: many; j_call: TRBJ2-3; cdr3_nt: TGTGCCAGCAGCCGAACCGGACGGACTAGCACAGATACGCAGTATTTT; cdr3_aa: CASSRTGRTSTDTQYF
v_call: TRBV2; d_call: -; clone_size: -; j_call: TRBJ1-2; cdr3_nt: TGTGCCAGCAGTGGGAGCATCTCCGGTGTGCGACCCGAAGCTAACTATGGCTACACCTTC; cdr3_aa: CASSGSISGVRPEANYGYTF
v_call: TRBV5-4; d_call: -; clone_size: -; j_call: TRBJ2-3; cdr3_nt: TGTGCCAGCAGCTTGGTTGTTTTTTCGGGGGAACCCTCGAGAGATAGGGATACGCAGTATTTT; cdr3_aa: CASSLVVFSGEPSRDRDTQYF
v_call: TRBV5-5; d_call: TRBD1; clone_size: -; j_call: TRBJ1-6; cdr3_nt: TGTGCCAGCACCTTAGAGGACAGGGCCCTCGGTTCACCCCTCCACTTT; cdr3_aa: CASTLEDRALGSPLHF
v_call: TRBV3-1; d_call: -; clone_size: -; j_call: TRBJ2-7; cdr3_nt: TGTGCCAGCAGCGAGGACGGACCGAGGCAGTACTTC; cdr3_aa: CASSEDGPRQYF
v_call: TRBV20-1; d_call: -; clone_size: -; j_call: TRBJ2-1; cdr3_nt: TGCAGTGCCCGAGAAGACTTCCCGAGCTCCTACAATGAGCAGTTCTTC; cdr3_aa: CSAREDFPSSYNEQFF
v_call: TRBV11-3; d_call: -; clone_size: -; j_call: TRBJ1-1; cdr3_nt: TGTGCCAGCAGCTCAGCGTGGGTAACTGAAGCTTTCTTT; cdr3_aa: CASSSAWVTEAFF
v_call: TRBV20-1; d_call: -; clone_size: -; j_call: TRBJ2-3; cdr3_nt: TGCAGTGGAACTGGGGGCACAGATACGCAGTATTTT; cdr3_aa: CSGTGGTDTQYF
v_call: TRBV27; d_call: -; clone_size: few; j_call: TRBJ2-7; cdr3_nt: TGTGCCAGCAGTTTATCCCTAGAGGGACTGGACTACGAGCAGTACTTC; cdr3_aa: CASSLSLEGLDYEQYF
v_call: TRBV29-1; d_call: -; clone_size: once; j_call: TRBJ1-1; cdr3_nt: TGCAGCGCCCGACGGGGTTACGAAGCTTTCTTT; cdr3_aa: CSARRGYEAFF
v_call: TRBV7-6; d_call: TRBD1; clone_size: many; j_call: TRBJ2-3; cdr3_nt: TGTGCCAGCAGCCCCAGGGGGTTGGGCGTCACTCGCACAGATACGCAGTATTTT; cdr3_aa: CASSPRGLGVTRTDTQYF
v_call: TRBV7-2; d_call: -; clone_size: many; j_call: TRBJ2-3; cdr3_nt: TGTGCCAGCAGCCCCGCAGCGGGTAGCGCAGATACGCAGTATTTT; cdr3_aa: CASSPAAGSADTQYF